This TCR beta chain emerged from a study of blood T cells in healthy people across ages. Study conclusions and caveats: PBMCs left unsorted prevented a conclusive naive versus antigen-experienced comparison. Long-lived donors exceeded aged donors in naive CD4+ cells and diversity.

Details on this clonotype: What it binds is not known.

Then a second PCR, running roughly 7 to 11 cycles, was carried out with a sample-barcoded 5' primer and a J-beta primer mix. The template-switch adaptor, which had 12 random nucleotides, put a tag on each cDNA molecule. MiXCR, applied by TCRdb to the 5' RACE reads, yields one record per CDR3 protein. This sample yields 720,000 or so distinct CDR3 sequences, of which around 38% are seen a single time; about 30% belongs to the top ten. Isolation of PBMCs gave at least 7 million cells per sample. The clonotype comes from a man older than 75 in good health. The sample comprised blood.

For the CDR3, the DNA is TGTGCCAGCAGCTTAGGACAGTCGGAAAGTAAAGCTTTCTTT. This gives the protein CASSLGQSESKAFF. This chain joins TRBV7-9 and TRBJ1-1; TRBD1 might be the D (5 bases). CDR1 SEHNR and CDR2 FQNEAQ come from the germline V gene (reference sequence). The CDR3 runs 14 residues. V lost 1 base and J lost 9, with 15 bases in between. The full variable domain, its missing parts supplied by reference TRBV7-9 and TRBJ1-1, is DTGVSQNPRHKITKRGQNVTFRCDPISEHNRLYWYRQTLGQGPEFLTYFQNEAQLEKSRLLSDRFSAERPKGSFSTLEIQRTEQGDSAMYLCASSLGQSESKAFFGQGTRLTVV.